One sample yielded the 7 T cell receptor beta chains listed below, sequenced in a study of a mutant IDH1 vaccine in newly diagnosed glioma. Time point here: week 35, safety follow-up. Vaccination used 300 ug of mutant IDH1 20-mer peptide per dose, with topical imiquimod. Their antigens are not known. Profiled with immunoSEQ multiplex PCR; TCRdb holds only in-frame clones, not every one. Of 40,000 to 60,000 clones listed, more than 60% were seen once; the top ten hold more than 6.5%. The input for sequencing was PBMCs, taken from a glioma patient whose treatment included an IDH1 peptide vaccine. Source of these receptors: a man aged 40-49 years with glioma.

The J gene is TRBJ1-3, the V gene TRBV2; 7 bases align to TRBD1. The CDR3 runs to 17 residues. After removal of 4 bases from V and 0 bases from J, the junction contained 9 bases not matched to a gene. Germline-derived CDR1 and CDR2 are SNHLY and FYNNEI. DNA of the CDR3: TGTGCCAGCAGTGTTCACGGACAGGCTCTCTCTGGAAACACCATATATTTT. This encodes CASSVHGQALSGNTIYF.

The CDR3, as DNA: TGCGCCAGCAGCCAAGCCCCCCGAGCGGGGGGACAAAATGAGCAGTTCTTC. This codes for CASSQAPRAGGQNEQFF. The chain couples TRBV4-1 to TRBJ2-1; 9 bases line up with TRBD2. This CDR3 has 17 amino acids. The trim removed 1 base at V and 7 bases at J, leaving 11 bases unmatched. Germline CDR1 reads MGHRA; CDR2 reads YSYEKL.

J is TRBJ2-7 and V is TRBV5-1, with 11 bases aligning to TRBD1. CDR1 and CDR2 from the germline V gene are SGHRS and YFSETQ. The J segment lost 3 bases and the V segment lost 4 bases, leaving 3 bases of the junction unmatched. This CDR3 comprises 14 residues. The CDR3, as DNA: TGCGCCAGCAGCATGGGACAGGGGGGCTACGAGCAGTACTTC. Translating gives CASSMGQGGYEQYF.

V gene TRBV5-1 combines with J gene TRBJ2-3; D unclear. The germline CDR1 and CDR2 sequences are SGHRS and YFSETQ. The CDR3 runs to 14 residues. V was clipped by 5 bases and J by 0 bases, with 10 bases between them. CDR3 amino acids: CASSLQPSTDTQYF. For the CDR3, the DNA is TGCGCCAGCAGTCTTCAACCGAGCACAGATACGCAGTATTTT.

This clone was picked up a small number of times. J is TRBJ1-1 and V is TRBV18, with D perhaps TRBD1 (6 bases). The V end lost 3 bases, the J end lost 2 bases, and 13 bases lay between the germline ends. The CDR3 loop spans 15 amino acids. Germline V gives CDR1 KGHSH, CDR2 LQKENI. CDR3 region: CASSPSEGGNTEAFF. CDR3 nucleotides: TGTGCCAGCTCACCGTCGGAAGGGGGTAACACTGAAGCTTTCTTT.

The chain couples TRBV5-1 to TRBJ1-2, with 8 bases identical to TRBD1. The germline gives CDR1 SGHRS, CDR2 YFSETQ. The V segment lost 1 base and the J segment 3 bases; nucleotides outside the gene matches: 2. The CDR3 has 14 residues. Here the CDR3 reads CASSLSTGDYGYTF. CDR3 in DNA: TGCGCCAGCAGCTTGTCGACAGGGGACTATGGCTACACCTTC.

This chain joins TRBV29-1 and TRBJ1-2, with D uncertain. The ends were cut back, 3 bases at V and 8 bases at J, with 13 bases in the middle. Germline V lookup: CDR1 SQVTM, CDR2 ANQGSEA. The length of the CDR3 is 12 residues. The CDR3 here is CSVEAGLWGYTF. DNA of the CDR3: TGCAGCGTTGAGGCCGGCCTTTGGGGCTACACCTTC. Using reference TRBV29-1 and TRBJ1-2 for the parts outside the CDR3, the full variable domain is SAVISQKPSRDICQRGTSLTIQCQVDSQVTMMFWYRQQPGQSLTLIATANQGSEATYESGFVIDKFPISRPNLTFSTLTVSNMSPEDSSIYLCSVEAGLWGYTFGSGTRLTVV.